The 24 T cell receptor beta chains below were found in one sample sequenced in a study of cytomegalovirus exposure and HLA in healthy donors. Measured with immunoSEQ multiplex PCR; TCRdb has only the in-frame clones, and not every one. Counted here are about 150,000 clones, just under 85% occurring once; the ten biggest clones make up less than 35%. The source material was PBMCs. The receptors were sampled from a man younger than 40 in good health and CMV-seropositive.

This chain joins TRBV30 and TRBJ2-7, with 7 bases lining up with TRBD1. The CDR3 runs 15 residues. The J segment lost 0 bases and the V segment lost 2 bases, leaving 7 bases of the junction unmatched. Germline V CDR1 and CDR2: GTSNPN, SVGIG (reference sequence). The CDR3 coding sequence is TGTGCCTGGAGTCTGGAGGACAGGCTCTCCTACGAGCAGTACTTC. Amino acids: CAWSLEDRLSYEQYF.

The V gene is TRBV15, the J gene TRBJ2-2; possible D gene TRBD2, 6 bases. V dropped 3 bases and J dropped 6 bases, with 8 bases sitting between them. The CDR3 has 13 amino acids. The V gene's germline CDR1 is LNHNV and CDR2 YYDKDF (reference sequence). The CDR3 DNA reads TGTGCCACCAGCAGGGGGGAGGCCGGGGAGCTGTTTTTT. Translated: CATSRGEAGELFF. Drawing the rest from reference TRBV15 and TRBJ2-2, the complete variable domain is DAMVIQNPRYQVTQFGKPVTLSCSQTLNHNVMYWYQQKSSQAPKLLFHYYDKDFNNEADTPDNFQSRRPNTSFCFLDIRSPGLGDTAMYLCATSRGEAGELFFGEGSRLTVL.

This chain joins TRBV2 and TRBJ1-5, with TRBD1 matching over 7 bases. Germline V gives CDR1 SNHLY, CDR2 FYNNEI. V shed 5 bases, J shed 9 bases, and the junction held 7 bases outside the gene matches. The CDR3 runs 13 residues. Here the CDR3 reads CASSPTGNGPQHF. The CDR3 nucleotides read TGTGCCAGCAGTCCGACAGGGAATGGGCCCCAGCATTTT.

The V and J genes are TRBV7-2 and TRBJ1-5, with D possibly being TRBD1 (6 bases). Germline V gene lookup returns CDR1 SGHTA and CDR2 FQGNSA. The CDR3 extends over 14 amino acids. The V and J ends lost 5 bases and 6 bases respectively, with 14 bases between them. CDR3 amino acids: CASSQQGPAQPQHF. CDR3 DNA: TGTGCCAGCAGCCAACAGGGTCCTGCTCAGCCCCAGCATTTT.

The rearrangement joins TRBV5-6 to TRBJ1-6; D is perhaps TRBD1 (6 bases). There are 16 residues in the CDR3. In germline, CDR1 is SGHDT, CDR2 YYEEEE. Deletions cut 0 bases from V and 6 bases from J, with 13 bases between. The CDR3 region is CASSLETTGVNSPLHF. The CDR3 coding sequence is TGTGCCAGCAGCTTGGAGACGACAGGAGTTAATTCACCCCTCCACTTT.

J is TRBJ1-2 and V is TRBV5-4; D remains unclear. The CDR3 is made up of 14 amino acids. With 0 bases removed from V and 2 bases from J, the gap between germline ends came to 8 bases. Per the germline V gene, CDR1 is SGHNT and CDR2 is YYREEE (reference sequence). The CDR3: CASSLGQLNYGYTF. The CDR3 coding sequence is TGTGCCAGCAGCTTGGGGCAGTTAAACTATGGCTACACCTTC.

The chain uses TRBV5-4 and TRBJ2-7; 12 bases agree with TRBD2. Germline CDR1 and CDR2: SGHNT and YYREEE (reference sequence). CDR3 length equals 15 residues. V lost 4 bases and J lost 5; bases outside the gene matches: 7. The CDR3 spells CASSPSSGREDEQYF. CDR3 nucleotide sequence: TGTGCCAGCAGCCCCTCTAGCGGGAGGGAAGACGAGCAGTACTTC. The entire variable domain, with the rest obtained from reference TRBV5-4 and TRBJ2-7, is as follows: ETGVTQSPTHLIKTRGQQVTLRCSSQSGHNTVSWYQQALGQGPQFIFQYYREEENGRGNFPPRFSGLQFPNYSSELNVNALELDDSALYLCASSPSSGREDEQYFGPGTRLTVT.

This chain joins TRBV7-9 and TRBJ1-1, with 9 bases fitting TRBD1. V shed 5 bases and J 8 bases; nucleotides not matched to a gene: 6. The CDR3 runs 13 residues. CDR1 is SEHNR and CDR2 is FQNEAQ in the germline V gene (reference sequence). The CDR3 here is CASSRDREREAFF. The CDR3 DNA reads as TGTGCCAGCAGCCGGGACAGGGAAAGGGAAGCTTTCTTT.

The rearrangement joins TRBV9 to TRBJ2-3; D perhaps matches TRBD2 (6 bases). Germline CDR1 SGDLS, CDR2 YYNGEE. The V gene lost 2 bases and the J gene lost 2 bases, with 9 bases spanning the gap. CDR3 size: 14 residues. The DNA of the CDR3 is TGTGCCAGCAGCGTGGCGGGGACCACAGATACGCAGTATTTT. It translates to CASSVAGTTDTQYF.

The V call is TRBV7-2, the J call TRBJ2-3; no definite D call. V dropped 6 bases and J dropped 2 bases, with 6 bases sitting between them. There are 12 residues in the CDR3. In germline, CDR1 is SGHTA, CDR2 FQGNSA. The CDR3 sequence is CASRLNTDTQYF. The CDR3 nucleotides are TGTGCCAGCAGGCTAAACACAGATACGCAGTATTTT.

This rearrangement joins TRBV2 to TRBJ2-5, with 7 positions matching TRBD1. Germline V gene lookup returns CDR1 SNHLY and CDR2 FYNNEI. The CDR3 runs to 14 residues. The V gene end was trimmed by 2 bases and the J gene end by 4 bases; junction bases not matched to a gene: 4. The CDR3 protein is CASSETPGGETQYF. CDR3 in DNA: TGTGCCAGCAGTGAAACGCCAGGGGGAGAGACCCAGTACTTC.

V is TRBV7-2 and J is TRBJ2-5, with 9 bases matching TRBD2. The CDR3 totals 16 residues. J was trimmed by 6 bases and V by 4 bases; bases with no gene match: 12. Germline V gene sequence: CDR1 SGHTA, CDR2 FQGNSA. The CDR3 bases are TGTGCCAGCAGCTCAAGCTGGCGGGGGGGGGCGAAGACCCAGTACTTC. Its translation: CASSSSWRGGAKTQYF.

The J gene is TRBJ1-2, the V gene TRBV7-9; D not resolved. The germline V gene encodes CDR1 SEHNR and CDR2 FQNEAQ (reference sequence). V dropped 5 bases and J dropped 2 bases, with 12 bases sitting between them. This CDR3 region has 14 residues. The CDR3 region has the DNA TGTGCCAGCAGCCCGATACAGTTAAACTATGGCTACACCTTC. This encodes CASSPIQLNYGYTF. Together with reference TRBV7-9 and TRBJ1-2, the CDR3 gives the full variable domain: DTGVSQNPRHKITKRGQNVTFRCDPISEHNRLYWYRQTLGQGPEFLTYFQNEAQLEKSRLLSDRFSAERPKGSFSTLEIQRTEQGDSAMYLCASSPIQLNYGYTFGSGTRLTVV.

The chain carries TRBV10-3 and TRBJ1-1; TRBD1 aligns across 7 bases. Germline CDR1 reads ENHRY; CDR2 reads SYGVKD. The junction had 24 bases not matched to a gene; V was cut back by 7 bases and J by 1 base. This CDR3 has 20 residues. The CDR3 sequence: CAIKAQRQGLRVNENTEAFF. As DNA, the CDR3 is TGTGCCATCAAGGCCCAGAGACAGGGTCTTAGGGTAAACGAGAACACTGAAGCTTTCTTT.

CDR3 in amino acids: CAWSPTRGLAGGRWIEQFF. CDR3 nucleotides: TGTGCCTGGAGTCCAACCCGAGGACTAGCGGGAGGGCGATGGATTGAGCAGTTCTTC. The chain links TRBV30 to TRBJ2-1, with TRBD2 identical over 15 bases. With V trimmed by 2 bases and J by 9 bases, 17 bases remained unmatched. This CDR3 has 19 residues. CDR1 is GTSNPN and CDR2 is SVGIG in the germline V gene (reference sequence).

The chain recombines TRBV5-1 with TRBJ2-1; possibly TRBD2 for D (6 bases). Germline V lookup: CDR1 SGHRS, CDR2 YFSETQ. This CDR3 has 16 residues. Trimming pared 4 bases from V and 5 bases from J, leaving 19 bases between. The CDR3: CASSPRERDWNNEQFF. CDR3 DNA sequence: TGCGCCAGCAGCCCCCGGGAACGGGACTGGAACAATGAGCAGTTCTTC.

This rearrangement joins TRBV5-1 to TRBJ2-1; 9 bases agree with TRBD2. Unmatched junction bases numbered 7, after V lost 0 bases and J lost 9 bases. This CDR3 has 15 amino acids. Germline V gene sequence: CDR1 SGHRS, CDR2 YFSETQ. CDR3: CASSLGGGRAGEQFF. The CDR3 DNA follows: TGCGCCAGCAGCTTGGGCGGCGGGAGGGCCGGTGAGCAGTTCTTC.

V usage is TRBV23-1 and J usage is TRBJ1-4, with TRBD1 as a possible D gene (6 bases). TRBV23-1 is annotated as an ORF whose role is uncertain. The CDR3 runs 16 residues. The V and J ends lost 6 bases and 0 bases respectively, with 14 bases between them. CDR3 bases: TGCGCCAGCAGGGGGTTGAGGGGGACAACTAATGAAAAACTGTTTTTT. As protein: CASRGLRGTTNEKLFF.

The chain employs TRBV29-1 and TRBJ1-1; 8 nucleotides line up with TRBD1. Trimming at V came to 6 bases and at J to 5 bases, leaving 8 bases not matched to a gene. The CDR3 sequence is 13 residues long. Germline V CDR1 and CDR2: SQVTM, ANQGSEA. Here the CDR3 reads CSVLGQGGTEAFF. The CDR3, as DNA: TGCAGCGTCCTCGGACAGGGAGGAACTGAAGCTTTCTTT.

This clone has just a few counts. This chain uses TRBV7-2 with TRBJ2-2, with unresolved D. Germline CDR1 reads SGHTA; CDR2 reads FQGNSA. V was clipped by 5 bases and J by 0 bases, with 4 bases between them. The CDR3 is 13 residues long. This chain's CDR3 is CASSTPNTGELFF. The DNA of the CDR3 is TGTGCCAGCAGCACTCCGAACACCGGGGAGCTGTTTTTT.

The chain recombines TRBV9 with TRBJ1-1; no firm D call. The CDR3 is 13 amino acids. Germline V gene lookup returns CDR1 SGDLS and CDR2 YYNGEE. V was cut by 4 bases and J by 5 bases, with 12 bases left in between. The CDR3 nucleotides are TGTGCCAGCAGCTCTGGACGGGGAACTGAAGCTTTCTTT. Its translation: CASSSGRGTEAFF.

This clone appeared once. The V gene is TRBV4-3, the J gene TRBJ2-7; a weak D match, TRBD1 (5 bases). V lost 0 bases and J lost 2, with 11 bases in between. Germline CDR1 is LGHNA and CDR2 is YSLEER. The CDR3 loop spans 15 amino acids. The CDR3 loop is CASSQERTKTYEQYF. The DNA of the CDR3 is TGCGCCAGCAGCCAAGAGAGGACAAAGACCTACGAGCAGTACTTC.

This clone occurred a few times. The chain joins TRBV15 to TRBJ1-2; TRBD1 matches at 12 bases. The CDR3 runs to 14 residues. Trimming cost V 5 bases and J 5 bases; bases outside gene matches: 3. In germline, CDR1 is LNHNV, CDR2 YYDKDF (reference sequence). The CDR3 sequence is CATSSGQGAYGYTF. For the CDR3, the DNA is TGTGCCACCAGCTCGGGACAGGGGGCGTATGGCTACACCTTC.

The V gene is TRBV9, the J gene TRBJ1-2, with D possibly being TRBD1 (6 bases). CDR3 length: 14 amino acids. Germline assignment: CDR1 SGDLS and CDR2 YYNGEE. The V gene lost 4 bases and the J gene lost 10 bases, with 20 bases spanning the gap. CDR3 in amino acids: CASSSQRGAFFYTF. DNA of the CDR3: TGTGCCAGCAGCTCCCAACGGGGGGCGTTTTTCTACACCTTC.